The clone carrying this T cell receptor beta chain has only a few counts. This entry comes from a study of blood T cell repertoires in COVID-19. For the study at large: Spain, Italy and the United States supplied samples that represented acute and convalescent COVID-19. PBMCs, B-cell-depleted T cells, or T cells were the source of the cDNA or gDNA that made up the material.

Per germline, CDR1 SGHVS and CDR2 FNYEAQ. The CDR3 has 13 amino acids. V lost 5 bases and J 1 base, leaving 8 bases between the germline ends. Original methodology: Estimates of nucleated cell counts were drawn from the amplification of reference gene primers. TCRdb's copy holds only in-frame clones and misses some; the assay was immunoSEQ multiplex PCR. The DNA was the basis for D and trimming; V, J and clone size are from that table. This table holds about 190,000 clones, roughly 77% found once. This sequence originates from a woman of 80 years or more with COVID-19, enrolled during active disease. The material sequenced was peripheral blood. V and J are TRBV7-6 and TRBJ2-5; a possible D gene is TRBD1 (5 bases). CDR3 DNA: TGTGCCAGCAGCCCAGGGATCCAAGAGACCCAGTACTTC. It specifies CASSPGIQETQYF.